This TCR beta chain was sequenced during a study of radiotherapy plus CTLA-4 blockade in lung cancer. In the study overall: Patients showed objective responses in around a sixth of cases and disease control in under 40%.

For this clone: The antigen remains unidentified.

Germline loops: CDR1 SGHTA, CDR2 FQGNSA. The CDR3 runs 15 residues. Libraries were prepared by immunoSEQ multiplex PCR; TCRdb keeps only in-frame clonotypes and omits some of them. Seen here are about 64,000 clones, approximately 70% observed once, and the top ten hold about 8.3%. It was focal radiation plus CTLA-4 blockade with ipilimumab that patients with chemo-refractory metastatic non-small-cell lung cancer received. Study results and caveats: In blood, tumor-derived TCR clones expanded after radiotherapy plus ipilimumab. Reported findings show early blood T cell clone dynamics, with interferon-beta, best predicted response.

The chain recombines TRBV7-2 with TRBJ2-5; 8 positions match TRBD2. The end of the DNA aligns better with TRBJ2-7, so the J call may be wrong. Sequencing was performed on peripheral blood, taken from a patient treated with radiotherapy plus ipilimumab. This clonotype was sampled from a human donor with non-small cell lung cancer whose response to radiotherapy plus ipilimumab could not be evaluated. The CDR3 region has the DNA TGTGCCAGCAGCTTACTAGGACTAGCTACCTACGAGCAGTACTTC. It yields the protein CASSLLGLATYEQYF.